The text below deals with one T cell receptor beta chain. This record comes from a study of blood T cell repertoires in COVID-19. In the study overall: Samples came from the United States, Italy and Spain, spanning acute and convalescent COVID-19. T cells, B-cell-depleted T cells, or PBMCs supplied cDNA or gDNA.

Measured with immunoSEQ multiplex PCR; TCRdb has only the in-frame clones, and not every one. The sample consists of roughly 100,000 clones, approximately 86% of them appearing once. Trimming shortened V by 4 bases and J by 5 bases, and 14 bases separated the two germline ends. Germline V gives CDR1 LNHDA, CDR2 SQIVND (reference sequence). The CDR3 is 14 amino acids. Sequenced material: peripheral blood. The chain couples TRBV19 to TRBJ1-1, with D maybe TRBD1 (6 bases). This sequence was found in an elderly woman with acute or convalescent COVID-19. The CDR3 region is CASSRNRVRTEAFF. The CDR3 bases are TGTGCCAGTAGTAGAAACAGGGTTAGGACTGAAGCTTTCTTT.